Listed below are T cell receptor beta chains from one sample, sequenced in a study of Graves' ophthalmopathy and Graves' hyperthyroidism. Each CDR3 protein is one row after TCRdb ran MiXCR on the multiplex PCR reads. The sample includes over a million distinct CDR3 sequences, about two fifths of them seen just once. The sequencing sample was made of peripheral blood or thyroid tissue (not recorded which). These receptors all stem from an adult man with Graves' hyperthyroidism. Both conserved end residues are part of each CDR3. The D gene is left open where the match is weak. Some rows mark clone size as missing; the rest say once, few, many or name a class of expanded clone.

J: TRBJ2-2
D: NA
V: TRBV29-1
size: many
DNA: TGCAGCGTTGCCCAAGACACCGGGGAGCTGTTTTTT
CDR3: CSVAQDTGELFF

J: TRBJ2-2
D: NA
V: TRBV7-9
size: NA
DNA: TGTGCCAGCAGCTTCTTTTCAGTCTCCACCGGGGAGCTGTTTTTT
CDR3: CASSFFSVSTGELFF

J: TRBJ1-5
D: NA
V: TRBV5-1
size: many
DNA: TGTGCCAGCAGCTTAGAGAGTAATCAGCCCCAGCATTTT
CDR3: CASSLESNQPQHF

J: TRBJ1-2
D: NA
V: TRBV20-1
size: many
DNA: TGCAGTGCTAGAGAACGGGGGAACTATGGCTACACCTTC
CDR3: CSARERGNYGYTF

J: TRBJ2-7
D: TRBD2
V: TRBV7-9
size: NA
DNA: TGTGCCAGCAGCCCTCTACTAGCGGGGGGATACGAGCAGTACTTC
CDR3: CASSPLLAGGYEQYF

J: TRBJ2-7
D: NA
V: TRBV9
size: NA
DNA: TGTGCCAGCAGCGTTGCGGATAACTCCTACGAGCAGTACTTC
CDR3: CASSVADNSYEQYF

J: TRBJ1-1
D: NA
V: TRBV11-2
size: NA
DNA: TGTGCCAGCAGCTTTCGCGGATTTAGCGGCACTGAAGCTTTCTTT
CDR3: CASSFRGFSGTEAFF

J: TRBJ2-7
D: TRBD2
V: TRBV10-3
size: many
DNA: TGTGCCATCAGTCCTTATAGCGGGGTATCCTCCTACGAGCAGTACTTC
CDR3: CAISPYSGVSSYEQYF

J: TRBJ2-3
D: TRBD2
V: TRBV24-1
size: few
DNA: TGTGCCACCAGTGACCCGCTAGCGGGAGGGCCTCCAGATACGCAGTATTTT
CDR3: CATSDPLAGGPPDTQYF

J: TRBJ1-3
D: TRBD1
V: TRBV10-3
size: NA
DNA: TGTGCCACTCTAGGGGACAGGGGAAACTATGGCTACACCATATATTTT
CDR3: CATLGDRGNYGYTIYF

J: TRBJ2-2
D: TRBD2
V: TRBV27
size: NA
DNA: TGTGCCAGCCGCAGGTCAGGGACTAGCGGGAATCGGAACACCGGGGAGCTGTTTTTT
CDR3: CASRRSGTSGNRNTGELFF

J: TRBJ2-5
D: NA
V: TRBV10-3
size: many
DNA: TGTGCCATCAGTGGCGTGGGTGGGGAGACCCAGTACTTC
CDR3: CAISGVGGETQYF

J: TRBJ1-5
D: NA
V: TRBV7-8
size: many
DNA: TGTGCCAGCAGCCCTGCTGGGAGGGGGATTTATCAGCCCCAGCATTTT
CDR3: CASSPAGRGIYQPQHF

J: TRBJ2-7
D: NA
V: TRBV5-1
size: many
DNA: TGCGCCAGCAGCTTGCACAGTTCCTACGAGCAGTACTTC
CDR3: CASSLHSSYEQYF

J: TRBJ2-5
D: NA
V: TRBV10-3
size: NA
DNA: TGTGCCATCAGTTTACCGGGGGAGACCCAGTACTTC
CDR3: CAISLPGETQYF

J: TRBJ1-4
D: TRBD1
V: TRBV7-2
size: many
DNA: TGTGCCAGCAGCTCCTTTCCCGGGACAGGTCAAAAACTGTTTTTT
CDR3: CASSSFPGTGQKLFF

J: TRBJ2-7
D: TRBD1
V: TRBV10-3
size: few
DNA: TGTGCCATCAGTGCTCGGACAGGGAACTACGAGCAGTACTTC
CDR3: CAISARTGNYEQYF

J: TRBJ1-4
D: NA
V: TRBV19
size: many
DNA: TGTGCCACCCAGACGTTCACGGGGTTAAATGAAAAACTGTTTTTT
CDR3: CATQTFTGLNEKLFF

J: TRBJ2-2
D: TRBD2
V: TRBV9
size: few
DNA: TGTGCCAGCAGCGTCTCTTCGGGAGGCCCGAACACCGGGGAGCTGTTTTTT
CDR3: CASSVSSGGPNTGELFF

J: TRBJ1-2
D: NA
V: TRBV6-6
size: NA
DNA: TGTGCCAGCAGTTACCGAGGACAGTACTATGGCTACACCTTC
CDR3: CASSYRGQYYGYTF

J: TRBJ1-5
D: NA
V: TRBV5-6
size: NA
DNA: TGTGCCAGCAGCTTGTGGGGGTGGGGACAGCCCCAGCATTTT
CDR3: CASSLWGWGQPQHF

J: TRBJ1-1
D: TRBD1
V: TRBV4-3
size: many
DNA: TGCGCCAGCAGTCACCCGGACAGGGAAACTGAAGCTTTCTTT
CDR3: CASSHPDRETEAFF

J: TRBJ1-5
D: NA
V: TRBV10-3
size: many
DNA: TGTGCCATCAGTGAGTCTACGAATAGCAATCAGCCCCAGCATTTT
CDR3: CAISESTNSNQPQHF

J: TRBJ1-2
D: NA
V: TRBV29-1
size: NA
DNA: TGCAGCGTTCGTGCCGGGAACTATGGCTACACCTTC
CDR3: CSVRAGNYGYTF

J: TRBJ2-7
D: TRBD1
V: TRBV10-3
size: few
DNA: TGTGCCATCAGTGGTAGGACAGGCACCTACGAGCAGTACTTC
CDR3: CAISGRTGTYEQYF

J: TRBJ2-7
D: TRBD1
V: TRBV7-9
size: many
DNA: TGTGCCAGCAGCGTGACAGGGTCCTACGAGCAGTACTTC
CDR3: CASSVTGSYEQYF

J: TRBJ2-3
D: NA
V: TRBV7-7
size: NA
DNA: TGTGCCAGCAGCTTAGGTGATTCCACCACGGATACGCAGTATTTT
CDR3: CASSLGDSTTDTQYF

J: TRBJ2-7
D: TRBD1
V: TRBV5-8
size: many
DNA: TGTGCCAGCAGCTTGGACAGGGGACCCTCATACGAGCAGTACTTC
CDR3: CASSLDRGPSYEQYF

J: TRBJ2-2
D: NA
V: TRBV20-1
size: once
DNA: TGCAGTGCTAGGGTCAGGGAGGCGAACACCGGGGAGCTGTTTTTT
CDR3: CSARVREANTGELFF

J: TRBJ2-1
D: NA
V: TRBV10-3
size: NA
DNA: TGTGCCATCAGTGAGTTACAGGGACCCACAGATACGCAGTTCTTC
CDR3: CAISELQGPTDTQFF